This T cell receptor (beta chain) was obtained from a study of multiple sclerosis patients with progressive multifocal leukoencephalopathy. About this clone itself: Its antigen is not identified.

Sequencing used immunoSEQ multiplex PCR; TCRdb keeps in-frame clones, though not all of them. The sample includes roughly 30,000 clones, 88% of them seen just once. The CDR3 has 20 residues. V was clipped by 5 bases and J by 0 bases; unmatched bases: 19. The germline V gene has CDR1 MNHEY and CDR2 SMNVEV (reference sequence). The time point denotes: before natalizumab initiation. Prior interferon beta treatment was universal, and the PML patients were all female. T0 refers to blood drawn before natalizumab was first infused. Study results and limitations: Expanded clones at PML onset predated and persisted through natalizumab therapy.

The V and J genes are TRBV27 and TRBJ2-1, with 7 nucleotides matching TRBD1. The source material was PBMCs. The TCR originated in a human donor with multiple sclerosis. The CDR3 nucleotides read TGTGCCAGCAGTGACGGCTCGAAGTTGGCGGACAGGAGCTCCTACAATGAGCAGTTCTTC. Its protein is CASSDGSKLADRSSYNEQFF.